This TCR beta chain was obtained from a study of human T cells and chemical hapten exposure. About the research overall: Mostly female patients had alopecia areata, totalis or universalis.

This clonotype was seen repeatedly, ten times or more. What it binds is not known. Study-wide findings and caveats: The number of TCRs above 1 in 1000 frequency did not change after DPC sensitization.

TCRdb processed the RACE reads anew with MiXCR; each CDR3 protein has one entry. The sample yields 370,000 or so distinct CDR3 sequences, nearly 5% seen once. J was trimmed by 4 bases and V by 6 bases; bases with no gene match: 6. This CDR3 is built from 16 residues. CDR1 is MNHNY, CDR2 SVGAGI, per germline (reference sequence). The time point denotes: patch test 1, 2 weeks after DPC sensitization. The treatment here: therapeutic diphenylcyclopropenone sensitization with weekly scalp DPC. The sequencing used whole blood, collected in connection with sensitization to the hapten diphenylcyclopropenone (DPC). The chain uses TRBV6-6 and TRBJ2-3, with 14 bases aligning to TRBD2. This TCR was sampled from a woman between 50 and 59 years old with alopecia areata. Some clones in this sample may be carry-over from other donors' samples. The CDR3 DNA reads TGTGCCAGCAGAGGGACTAGCGGGAGATCGCCAGATACGCAGTATTTT. Amino acids: CASRGTSGRSPDTQYF.